This TCR beta chain derives from a study of blood T cell repertoires in COVID-19. About the study: Sites across the United States, Italy and Spain contributed samples from acute and convalescent COVID-19. PBMCs, B-cell-depleted T cells, or T cells provided the cDNA or gDNA that made up the material.

Per the authors' pipeline: Reference gene primer amplification gave nucleated cell count estimates. Repertoires were generated with immunoSEQ multiplex PCR, while TCRdb's copy carries only in-frame clones and drops some. V, J and clone size were drawn from that table, and D and trimming were deduced from the DNA. Among around 100,000 clones listed, about 84% were seen once. Losses at the gene ends were 4 bases for V and 6 bases for J; bases not matched to a gene: 14. This CDR3 spans 17 amino acids. CDR1 MGHRA and CDR2 YSYEKL come from the germline V gene. The clonotype was recovered from a human donor in a cohort sampled during active COVID-19. The gene calls are TRBV4-1 and TRBJ2-1; 8 bases map to TRBD2. Sequencing was performed on peripheral blood. CDR3 in DNA: TGCGCCAGCAGCCCACGGGGGAGCGGGAGACCGGGCAATGAGCAGTTCTTC. Its translation is CASSPRGSGRPGNEQFF.